This T cell receptor beta chain was recorded in a study of post-analysis software for immune sequencing data. Study-level findings and limits: TRBV5-6, TRBV5-1 and TRBV20-1 belonged to a set of roughly five TRBV segments that were more frequent in patients than controls.

With respect to this clonotype: What it binds is unknown.

The CDR3 spans 16 residues. Trimming pared 1 base from V and 0 bases from J, leaving 10 bases between. Germline V gives CDR1 SGHTA, CDR2 FQGNSA. Prepared TCR beta cDNA libraries contained unique molecular identifiers. TCRdb recomputed calls from the PCR reads with MiXCR, one row per CDR3 protein. The sample has hundreds of thousands of distinct CDR3 sequences, roughly 35% seen once. Sequencing was performed on blood. The chain uses TRBV7-2 and TRBJ2-1; TRBD2 might be the D (5 bases). This sequence originates from a girl aged 5 to 17 with multiple sclerosis. The CDR3 nucleotides are TGTGCCAGCAGCTTAGGACTAAGTCTCTCCTACAATGAGCAGTTCTTC. It translates to CASSLGLSLSYNEQFF. The entire variable domain, with the rest obtained from reference TRBV7-2 and TRBJ2-1, is as follows: GAGVSQSPSNKVTEKGKDVELRCDPISGHTALYWYRQSLGQGLEFLIYFQGNSAPDKSGLPSDRFSAERTGGSVSTLTIQRTQQEDSAVYLCASSLGLSLSYNEQFFGPGTRLTVL.